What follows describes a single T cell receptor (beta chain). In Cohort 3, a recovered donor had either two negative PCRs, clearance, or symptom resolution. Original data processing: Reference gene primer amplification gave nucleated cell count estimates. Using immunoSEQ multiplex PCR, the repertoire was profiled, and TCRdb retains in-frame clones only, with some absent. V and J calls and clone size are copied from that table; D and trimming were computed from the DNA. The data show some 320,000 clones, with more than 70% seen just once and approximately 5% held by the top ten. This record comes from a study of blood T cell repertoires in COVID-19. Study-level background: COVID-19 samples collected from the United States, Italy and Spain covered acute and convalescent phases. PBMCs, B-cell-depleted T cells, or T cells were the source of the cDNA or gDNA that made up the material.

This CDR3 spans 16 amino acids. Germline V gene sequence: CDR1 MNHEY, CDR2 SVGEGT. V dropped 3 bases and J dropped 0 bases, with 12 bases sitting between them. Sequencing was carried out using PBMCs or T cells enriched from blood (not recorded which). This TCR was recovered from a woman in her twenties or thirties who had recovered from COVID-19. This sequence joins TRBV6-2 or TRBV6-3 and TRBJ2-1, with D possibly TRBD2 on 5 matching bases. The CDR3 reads CASSYGLGRSYNEQFF. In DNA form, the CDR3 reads TGTGCCAGCAGTTATGGACTGGGTCGCTCCTACAATGAGCAGTTCTTC.